This is a list of T cell receptor beta chains from one sample in a study of tumor-infiltrating lymphocytes in primary liver carcinoma. One entry per CDR3 protein, called by TCRdb with MiXCR from the multiplex PCR reads. The sample lists more than 150,000 distinct CDR3 sequences; roughly three fifths were seen once. The material sequenced was peripheral blood. Source of these receptors: a man aged 40-49 years with primary liver carcinoma and hepatitis B virus infection. CDR3s include the opening cysteine and the closing phenylalanine or tryptophan. A D gene is named only where the DNA matches it firmly. A row's size may be missing; if present it is once, few, many or a size class.

v_call	clone_size	j_call	d_call	cdr3_nt	cdr3_aa
TRBV4-2	-	TRBJ1-5	-	TGTGCCAGCAGCCAAGAACGTCGGACCACAGGTCAGCCCCAGCATTTT	CASSQERRTTGQPQHF
TRBV29-1	many	TRBJ2-7	TRBD1	TGCAGCGTGGGGACAGGGTTCGAGCAGTACTTC	CSVGTGFEQYF
TRBV11-2	-	TRBJ1-1	-	TGTGCCATCAGCTTCGCCGTGGGCGGAAACACTGAAGCTTTCTTT	CAISFAVGGNTEAFF
TRBV4-2	few	TRBJ2-1	-	TGTGCCAGCAGCCAAGGCGGACTTTTAGATGAGCAGTTCTTC	CASSQGGLLDEQFF
TRBV5-1	-	TRBJ2-4	TRBD1	TGCGCCAGCAGCCCGGAGGGGACAGGGGGCCTCCTTATTCAGTACTTC	CASSPEGTGGLLIQYF
TRBV10-2	few	TRBJ1-2	TRBD1	TGCGCCAGCATGACAGGGTCCTATGGCTACACCTTC	CASMTGSYGYTF
TRBV11-2	-	TRBJ2-5	-	TGTGCCAGCGGCCCTCAACTAGCTCCTGAAGAAACCCGATACTTC	CASGPQLAPEETRYF
TRBV10-3	many	TRBJ1-1	-	TGTGCCATCAGTGAACCAGGGCTTTTTGGTGAAGCTTTCTTT	CAISEPGLFGEAFF
TRBV11-2	-	TRBJ2-7	-	TGTGCCAGCAGCCGGGACCCCGGATCCTGCGAGCGGTACTTC	CASSRDPGSCERYF
TRBV11-2	-	TRBJ2-7	-	TGTGCCAGCAGCTTAGGTGCAGGCGGCGACGAGCAGTACTTC	CASSLGAGGDEQYF
TRBV6-2/TRBV6-3	-	TRBJ2-5	TRBD1	TGTGCCAGCAGCCTAGGATCAGGGGGCGAGACCCAGTACTTC	CASSLGSGGETQYF
TRBV10-3	-	TRBJ1-5	-	TGTTCCATCAGTGGGGGAGTGGATCATCCCCAGCATTTT	CSISGGVDHPQHF
TRBV29-1	many	TRBJ2-1	TRBD1	TGCAGCGTTGCGACAGGGAGAAGGACCTACAATGAGCAGTTCTTC	CSVATGRRTYNEQFF
TRBV5-1	-	TRBJ2-5	-	TGCGCCAGCAGGAATACTGGGGCGGTTCAAGAGACCCAGTACTTC	CASRNTGAVQETQYF
TRBV6-6	-	TRBJ1-1	TRBD1	TGTGCCAGCAACCTACAGGGGTTGGACACTGAAGCTTTCTTT	CASNLQGLDTEAFF
TRBV7-9	-	TRBJ2-1	TRBD2	TGTGGCAGCAGCTTAATGGGACTAGCGAACAATGAGCAGTTCTTC	CGSSLMGLANNEQFF
TRBV11-2	-	TRBJ2-1	TRBD2	TGTGCCAGCAGCTTAGAGGGAGGGTCCTATAATGAGCACTTCTTC	CASSLEGGSYNEHFF
TRBV5-1	few	TRBJ2-3	TRBD2	TGCGCCAGCAGCTTGAGGGGACTAACCACAGATACGCAGTATTTT	CASSLRGLTTDTQYF
TRBV6-6	-	TRBJ1-3	-	TGTGCCAGCAGTTACTCTGGTGAGGTCTCTGGAAACACCATATATTTT	CASSYSGEVSGNTIYF
TRBV6-1	once	TRBJ2-7	-	TGTGCCAGCAGGCCCCTGGGTCGGGACGAGCAGTACTTC	CASRPLGRDEQYF
TRBV11-2	-	TRBJ1-5	-	TGTGCCAGCAGCCTTGACCGGGGCGGCAATGAGCCCCAGCATTTT	CASSLDRGGNEPQHF
TRBV12-3/TRBV12-4	many	TRBJ2-2	TRBD1	TGTGCCAGCATCCCGGGACAGGATAAGGACACCGGGGAGCTGTTTTTT	CASIPGQDKDTGELFF